What follows is one T cell receptor (beta chain) and its context. The antigen is not known. This record belongs to a study of post-analysis software for immune sequencing data. The CDR3 sequence is 16 residues long. Trimming cost V 0 bases and J 7 bases, with 15 bases left between them. Looked up from germline, CDR1 is LGHNA and CDR2 is YNFKEQ. Findings and limits, study-wide: A handful of TRBV segments were significantly more frequent in patients than in controls. TRBV5-6, TRBV5-1 and TRBV20-1 were among these segments.

TCR beta libraries were prepared from cDNA with unique molecular identifiers. TCRdb re-called the PCR reads with MiXCR, one entry per CDR3 protein. The sample has some 700,000 distinct CDR3 sequences, 59% seen once. Sequenced sample: blood. The rearrangement joins TRBV4-2 to TRBJ2-2; D may be TRBD1 (7 bases). The TCR comes from a girl under 10 years old with multiple sclerosis. CDR3 DNA sequence: TGTGCCAGCAGCCAAGAGGGCGGGACAGTCCTCGGGGAGCTGTTTTTT. It is translated as CASSQEGGTVLGELFF.